These T cell receptor beta chains were read from a single sample in a study of blood T cell repertoires in COVID-19. Profiled with immunoSEQ multiplex PCR; TCRdb holds only in-frame clones, not every one. The repertoire includes some 250,000 clones, about 89% of them detected once, and roughly 8.3% sits in the top ten. Sample: PBMCs or T cells enriched from blood (not recorded which). These receptors all come from a man between 40 and 49 years old who had recovered from COVID-19. The CDR3 runs from the conserved cysteine through the conserved F or W. D genes are given only for firm matches. For some rows the clone size is stated as once, few or many, or as a class when expanded; others skip it.

v_call: TRBV11-3; cdr3_length: 18; j_call: TRBJ2-3; d_call: TRBD2; clone_size: -; cdr3_nt: TGTGCCAGCAGCTTAGCGTTCCCCCTAGCGGGGGACACAGATACGCAGTATTTT; cdr3_aa: CASSLAFPLAGDTDTQYF
v_call: TRBV28; cdr3_length: 15; j_call: TRBJ1-5; d_call: -; clone_size: -; cdr3_nt: TGTGCCAGCAGTACATTCTACAGTGGCAATCAGCCCCAGCATTTT; cdr3_aa: CASSTFYSGNQPQHF
v_call: TRBV6-5; cdr3_length: 15; j_call: TRBJ1-1; d_call: TRBD1; clone_size: few; cdr3_nt: TGTGCCAGCAGCAAGACAGGGAACATGAACACTGAAGCTTTCTTT; cdr3_aa: CASSKTGNMNTEAFF
v_call: TRBV11-2; cdr3_length: 20; j_call: TRBJ2-2; d_call: TRBD1; clone_size: -; cdr3_nt: TGTGCCAGCAGCTTAGAGGGTCCCGGGACAGGGAGAGTTTACACCGGGGAGCTGTTTTTT; cdr3_aa: CASSLEGPGTGRVYTGELFF
v_call: TRBV9; cdr3_length: 15; j_call: TRBJ1-2; d_call: TRBD1; clone_size: -; cdr3_nt: TGTGCCAGCAGCACGACCTCCGGGACAGCTTATGGCTACACCTTC; cdr3_aa: CASSTTSGTAYGYTF
v_call: TRBV2; cdr3_length: 15; j_call: TRBJ2-3; d_call: TRBD1; clone_size: -; cdr3_nt: TGTGCCAGCAGTTGGCAGGGGGCTAGCACAGATACGCAGTATTTT; cdr3_aa: CASSWQGASTDTQYF
v_call: TRBV11-2; cdr3_length: 17; j_call: TRBJ2-2; d_call: TRBD1; clone_size: -; cdr3_nt: TGTGCCAGCAGCTTAGGACTGGGACAGGGTCGGACCGGGGAGCTGTTTTTT; cdr3_aa: CASSLGLGQGRTGELFF
v_call: TRBV12-3/TRBV12-4; cdr3_length: 12; j_call: TRBJ1-1; d_call: -; clone_size: -; cdr3_nt: TGTGCCAGCAGTTTTTCCGTCACTGAAGCTTTCTTT; cdr3_aa: CASSFSVTEAFF
v_call: TRBV10-1; cdr3_length: 14; j_call: TRBJ2-1; d_call: -; clone_size: -; cdr3_nt: TGCGCCAGCAGTCCTGGTAGCTCCTACAATGAGCAGTTCTTC; cdr3_aa: CASSPGSSYNEQFF
v_call: TRBV7-2; cdr3_length: 18; j_call: TRBJ2-2; d_call: TRBD1; clone_size: -; cdr3_nt: TGTGCCAGCAACACAGGACAGGGGGCCCTTCGGTACACCGGGGAGCTGTTTTTT; cdr3_aa: CASNTGQGALRYTGELFF
v_call: TRBV29-1; cdr3_length: 14; j_call: TRBJ2-3; d_call: -; clone_size: -; cdr3_nt: TGCAGCGTTCACAGGGTAGTGGGTACAGATACGCAGTATTTT; cdr3_aa: CSVHRVVGTDTQYF
v_call: TRBV11-2; cdr3_length: 19; j_call: TRBJ2-2; d_call: TRBD1; clone_size: -; cdr3_nt: TGTGCCAGCAGCTCCCTCCTCTCGGGACAGACCACAAACACCGGGGAGCTGTTTTTT; cdr3_aa: CASSSLLSGQTTNTGELFF
v_call: TRBV27; cdr3_length: 15; j_call: TRBJ2-6; d_call: -; clone_size: -; cdr3_nt: TGTGCCAGCAGAACAACTAGCTCTGGGGCCAACGTCCTGACTTTC; cdr3_aa: CASRTTSSGANVLTF
v_call: TRBV3-1/TRBV3-2; cdr3_length: 17; j_call: TRBJ1-2; d_call: TRBD1; clone_size: -; cdr3_nt: TGTGCCAGCAGCCAAGTTAGGACAGGGGCGCCCGTCTATGGCTACACCTTC; cdr3_aa: CASSQVRTGAPVYGYTF
v_call: TRBV7-2; cdr3_length: 15; j_call: TRBJ1-6; d_call: -; clone_size: -; cdr3_nt: TGTGCCAGCAGCTTAGTTTTCTTTACATATTCACCCCTCCACTTT; cdr3_aa: CASSLVFFTYSPLHF
v_call: TRBV10-1; cdr3_length: 13; j_call: TRBJ1-1; d_call: -; clone_size: -; cdr3_nt: TGCGCCAGCTCGGAAGACAGGACAGCTGAAGCTTTCTTT; cdr3_aa: CASSEDRTAEAFF
v_call: TRBV20-1; cdr3_length: 14; j_call: TRBJ1-6; d_call: -; clone_size: -; cdr3_nt: TGCAGTGCTAGTTTAGGCAGGGATAATTCACCCCTCCACTTT; cdr3_aa: CSASLGRDNSPLHF
v_call: TRBV7-3; cdr3_length: 15; j_call: TRBJ1-1; d_call: TRBD1; clone_size: -; cdr3_nt: TGTGCCAGCAGCTTGCAGGGGGGTAGCGACACTGAAGCTTTCTTT; cdr3_aa: CASSLQGGSDTEAFF
v_call: TRBV4-1; cdr3_length: 17; j_call: TRBJ2-2; d_call: TRBD2; clone_size: -; cdr3_nt: TGCGCCAGCAGCCAGGGACTAGCGGGAGGGTACACCGGGGAGCTGTTTTTT; cdr3_aa: CASSQGLAGGYTGELFF
v_call: TRBV7-9; cdr3_length: 14; j_call: TRBJ2-1; d_call: TRBD1; clone_size: -; cdr3_nt: TGTGCCAGCTTACAGGGGGTCTTATACAATGAGCAGTTCTTC; cdr3_aa: CASLQGVLYNEQFF
v_call: TRBV9; cdr3_length: 17; j_call: TRBJ1-3; d_call: TRBD1; clone_size: -; cdr3_nt: TGTGCCAGCAGCGTAGGGGGACAGGGGGCGTATGGAAACACCATATATTTT; cdr3_aa: CASSVGGQGAYGNTIYF
v_call: TRBV30; cdr3_length: 14; j_call: TRBJ1-5; d_call: -; clone_size: -; cdr3_nt: TGTGCCTGGAGTGGTTCGAACAGGGATCAGCCCCAGCATTTT; cdr3_aa: CAWSGSNRDQPQHF
v_call: TRBV27; cdr3_length: 19; j_call: TRBJ1-1; d_call: TRBD1; clone_size: -; cdr3_nt: TGTGCCAGCAGTTTAAGTGCGGTCGACAGGGGCAGGATGAACACTGAAGCTTTCTTT; cdr3_aa: CASSLSAVDRGRMNTEAFF
v_call: TRBV28; cdr3_length: 15; j_call: TRBJ2-7; d_call: TRBD1; clone_size: -; cdr3_nt: TGTGCCAGCAGGGCGCGGGACAGGGTACCCTACGAGCAGTACTTC; cdr3_aa: CASRARDRVPYEQYF
v_call: TRBV4-1; cdr3_length: 15; j_call: TRBJ2-7; d_call: TRBD2; clone_size: -; cdr3_nt: TGCGCCAGCAGCCAAGAGGGGCGGGGGGGAAACGAGCAGTACTTC; cdr3_aa: CASSQEGRGGNEQYF
v_call: TRBV19; cdr3_length: 15; j_call: TRBJ1-5; d_call: TRBD1; clone_size: -; cdr3_nt: TGTGCCAGTAGCTTGGACAGGCAGAGCAATCAGCCCCAGCATTTT; cdr3_aa: CASSLDRQSNQPQHF
v_call: TRBV6-1; cdr3_length: 15; j_call: TRBJ1-3; d_call: -; clone_size: -; cdr3_nt: TGTGCCAGCAGTGAAGGGTGGGGGCGAGGAAACACCATATATTTT; cdr3_aa: CASSEGWGRGNTIYF
v_call: TRBV28; cdr3_length: 14; j_call: TRBJ2-7; d_call: TRBD2; clone_size: -; cdr3_nt: TGTGCCAGCAGTCTAGCGGGAAGGGTCTACGAGCAGTACTTC; cdr3_aa: CASSLAGRVYEQYF
v_call: TRBV4-1; cdr3_length: 11; j_call: TRBJ1-2; d_call: -; clone_size: once; cdr3_nt: TGCGCCAGCAGCCAAGGACTAGCTCCCACCTTC; cdr3_aa: CASSQGLAPTF
v_call: TRBV6-5; cdr3_length: 15; j_call: TRBJ1-5; d_call: -; clone_size: -; cdr3_nt: TGTGCCAGCAGGTCACAGGGTGTTTCGGATCAGCCCCAGCATTTT; cdr3_aa: CASRSQGVSDQPQHF
v_call: TRBV7-2; cdr3_length: 14; j_call: TRBJ1-4; d_call: TRBD1; clone_size: -; cdr3_nt: TGTGCCAGCAGCCACCGGACAGGGGTTGAAAAACTGTTTTTT; cdr3_aa: CASSHRTGVEKLFF
v_call: TRBV10-1; cdr3_length: 17; j_call: TRBJ2-7; d_call: TRBD1; clone_size: once; cdr3_nt: TGCGCCAGCAGTGAGCATAAAACGACAGGGGGCGGGGACGAGCAGTACTTC; cdr3_aa: CASSEHKTTGGGDEQYF
v_call: TRBV19; cdr3_length: 15; j_call: TRBJ2-1; d_call: TRBD2; clone_size: -; cdr3_nt: TGTGCCAGTCAGAAAAGCGGGATGAGGGGCAATGAGCAGTTCTTC; cdr3_aa: CASQKSGMRGNEQFF
v_call: TRBV7-2; cdr3_length: 16; j_call: TRBJ2-1; d_call: TRBD2; clone_size: -; cdr3_nt: TGTGCCAGCAGCTTAGATACTAGCGGGGGGAGCAATGAGCAGTTCTTC; cdr3_aa: CASSLDTSGGSNEQFF
v_call: TRBV19; cdr3_length: 15; j_call: TRBJ1-2; d_call: -; clone_size: -; cdr3_nt: TGTGCCAGTAGTACAACAGCGAGGGAAAGCTATGGCTACACCTTC; cdr3_aa: CASSTTARESYGYTF